A single sample gave rise to the 20 T cell receptor beta chains below, sequenced in a study of cytomegalovirus exposure and HLA in healthy donors (TCRdb year 2017). The protocol used for the library was the immunoSEQ multiplex PCR assay. The multiplex PCR relied on a mix of 60 forward primers for TCR Vbeta segments and 13 reverse primers for TCR Jbeta segments. TCRdb took over this immuneACCESS table, retaining in-frame rearrangements with V and J assigned. Such tables are incomplete; in checked studies, under half of the missing clones stem from an unresolved V gene, and the remainder is unexplained. The sample includes 100,000 to 150,000 clones, with over 60% observed a single time. The ten largest clones capture less than 2% of the sample. Sequencing was done on a sample of PBMCs. The receptors were sampled from a middle-aged man in good health and CMV-seronegative.

The chain recombines TRBV5-1 with TRBJ1-2; D call uncertain. The CDR3 runs to 14 residues. Trimming took 1 base from V and 4 from J, leaving 11 bases between them. The germline V gene has CDR1 SGHRS and CDR2 YFSETQ. The CDR3 coding sequence is TGCGCCAGCAGCTTGTATTACGGAGGCTATGGCTACACCTTC. Encoded protein: CASSLYYGGYGYTF.

This clone was detected once. This chain joins TRBV5-6 and TRBJ1-1; D unresolved. CDR1 SGHDT and CDR2 YYEEEE come from the germline V gene. This CDR3 region has 13 residues. Trimming pared 4 bases from V and 6 bases from J, leaving 13 bases between. DNA for the CDR3: TGTGCCAGCAGCGTGACCGGGGTCGCTGAAGCTTTCTTT. Its protein is CASSVTGVAEAFF.

V gene TRBV6-1 combines with J gene TRBJ1-6, with a possible D match to TRBD1 (5 bases). The CDR3 spans 15 residues. V lost 7 bases, J lost 10 bases, and 20 bases lay in between. Looked up from germline, CDR1 is MNHNS and CDR2 is SASEGT. Written as DNA, the CDR3 is TGTGCCAGCACCAACGGGGCCCGGGAGGAGTCACCCCTCCACTTT. Translated: CASTNGAREESPLHF.

The chain links TRBV7-8 to TRBJ2-2, with D unclear. Per the germline V gene, CDR1 is SGHVS and CDR2 is FQNEAQ. Trimming cost V 1 base and J 1 base, with 10 bases left between them. There are 16 residues in the CDR3. In DNA form, the CDR3 reads TGTGCCAGCAGCTTAGGGGCGTCAGGGAACACCGGGGAGCTGTTTTTT. Encoded protein: CASSLGASGNTGELFF.

This clone was seen more than once but under ten times. This chain connects TRBV9 to TRBJ2-1; the match to TRBD2 covers 11 bases. This CDR3 contains 16 residues. Germline V lookup: CDR1 SGDLS, CDR2 YYNGEE. J lost 9 bases, V lost 0 bases, and 8 bases had no gene match. CDR3 nucleotide sequence: TGTGCCAGCAGCGTAGAATCTAGCGGGGGGCCGGGTGAGCAGTTCTTC. This codes for CASSVESSGGPGEQFF.

This clone was observed a few times. The chain has TRBV5-4 and TRBJ2-7, with 10 bases matching TRBD1. The CDR3 runs to 15 residues. The V and J ends lost 4 bases and 3 bases, in that order; junction bases with no gene match: 7. Germline CDR1 reads SGHNT; CDR2 reads YYREEE (reference sequence). The CDR3, as DNA: TGTGCCAGCAGCCCGGGGACAGGGGTTGTCTACGAGCAGTACGTC. This codes for CASSPGTGVVYEQYV.

The chain links TRBV6-5 to TRBJ2-2, with 12 bases lining up with TRBD2. This CDR3 spans 15 amino acids. Germline CDR1 MNHEY, CDR2 SVGAGI. J gave up 5 bases and V 6 bases, and 4 bases lay outside the gene matches. The CDR3 DNA reads as TGTGCCAGCAGCCCTGGACTAGCGGGAACCGGGGAGCTGTTTTTT. Encoded protein: CASSPGLAGTGELFF.

The chain has TRBV6-6 and TRBJ1-5; a weak D match, TRBD1 (6 bases). This CDR3 region has 15 residues. The V end lost 5 bases, the J end lost 7 bases, and 18 bases lay between the germline ends. Germline lookup yields CDR1 MNHNY and CDR2 SVGAGI (reference sequence). The chain's CDR3 is CASSPVWGGTQPQHF. In DNA form, the CDR3 reads TGTGCCAGCAGTCCTGTTTGGGGGGGCACACAGCCCCAGCATTTT.

The chain joins TRBV7-8 to TRBJ2-2; the match to TRBD1 covers 7 bases. The trim removed 2 bases at V and 5 bases at J, leaving 5 bases unmatched. Germline V lookup: CDR1 SGHVS, CDR2 FQNEAQ. The CDR3 is 15 amino acids. CDR3 sequence: CASSLNPQGTGELFF. CDR3 DNA sequence: TGTGCCAGCAGCTTAAATCCACAGGGGACCGGGGAGCTGTTTTTT.

The V call is TRBV28, the J call TRBJ2-7; 7 bases are shared with TRBD1. CDR1 and CDR2 (germline): MDHEN, SYDVKM. The length of the CDR3 is 14 residues. V shed 5 bases, J shed 3 bases, and the junction held 7 bases outside the gene matches. Written as DNA, the CDR3 is TGTGCCAGCAGTCGACCGGGACAGAACTACGAGCAGTACGTC. It yields the protein CASSRPGQNYEQYV.

V and J are TRBV11-2 and TRBJ2-3; D might be TRBD2 (5 bases). The V gene's germline CDR1 is SGHAT and CDR2 FQNNGV. This CDR3 contains 17 residues. V was cut by 0 bases and J by 6 bases, with 19 bases left in between. For the CDR3, the DNA is TGTGCCAGCAGCTTAGAAACGTGGACTTCGTTGGGTGATACGCAGTATTTT. Its protein is CASSLETWTSLGDTQYF.

The gene calls are TRBV5-1 and TRBJ1-2; a weak D match, TRBD1 (5 bases). Germline CDR1 is SGHRS and CDR2 is YFSETQ. V was cut by 4 bases and J by 4 bases, with 14 bases left in between. The CDR3 spans 14 residues. This CDR3 is CASSATGGTYGYTF. The CDR3 DNA follows: TGCGCCAGCAGCGCTACCGGGGGGACCTATGGCTACACCTTC.

The chain couples TRBV7-6 to TRBJ1-4; D possibly corresponds to TRBD1 (5 bases). The germline V and J ends were trimmed by 4 bases and 4 bases, with 10 bases remaining between them. Germline V gene lookup returns CDR1 SGHVS and CDR2 FNYEAQ. The CDR3 has 14 amino acids. The chain's CDR3 is CASSSQGDNEKLFF. The CDR3 DNA follows: TGTGCCAGCAGCTCGCAAGGGGATAATGAAAAACTGTTTTTT.

The chain combines TRBV4-3 with TRBJ2-3; a weak D match, TRBD2 (6 bases). V shed 5 bases and J shed 1 base, with 13 bases lying between them. This CDR3 has 15 amino acids. The germline CDR1 and CDR2 sequences are LGHNA and YSLEER. In nucleotides, the CDR3 is TGCGCCAGCAGCAGGGGCGGGAAGCGCACAGATACGCAGTATTTT. Its protein product is CASSRGGKRTDTQYF.

V gene TRBV5-6 combines with J gene TRBJ2-7; D call uncertain. Germline-derived CDR1 and CDR2 are SGHDT and YYEEEE. This CDR3 region has 13 residues. The ends were cut back, 0 bases at V and 1 base at J, with 5 bases in the middle. The CDR3 DNA reads as TGTGCCAGCAGCTTGGTTTATTCCTACGAGCAGTACTTC. This codes for CASSLVYSYEQYF.

The genes are TRBV19 and TRBJ1-1; D possibly corresponds to TRBD1 (6 bases). The CDR3 totals 16 residues. Germline V gives CDR1 LNHDA, CDR2 SQIVND (reference sequence). V gave up 6 bases and J gave up 4 bases, with 21 bases separating them. The CDR3, as DNA: TGTGCCAGTAGCCGGGGGGCGAGTTGGGGTGGCACTGAAGCTTTCTTT. Its protein is CASSRGASWGGTEAFF.

The CDR3 DNA is TGTGCCAGCAGCTCATGGTTTGGTAGCGGGGGGTACGAGCAGTACTTC. This codes for CASSSWFGSGGYEQYF. This chain uses TRBV7-2 with TRBJ2-7; 10 nucleotides align to TRBD2. The CDR3 has 16 residues. The J segment lost 4 bases and the V segment lost 4 bases, leaving 10 bases of the junction unmatched. Germline V CDR1 and CDR2: SGHTA, FQGNSA.

The rearrangement links TRBV19 to TRBJ2-3; D is perhaps TRBD1 (5 bases). Per germline, CDR1 LNHDA and CDR2 SQIVND (reference sequence). The V end was cut by 2 bases, the J end by 1 base, with 7 bases between. This CDR3 is 14 amino acids long. The CDR3 coding sequence is TGTGCCAGTAGTATAACCAGGGGCACAGATACGCAGTATTTT. This codes for CASSITRGTDTQYF.

The CDR3 spells CASRFLTREQFF. CDR3 DNA: TGTGCCAGCAGATTCTTGACGCGGGAGCAGTTCTTC. The rearrangement joins TRBV6-6 to TRBJ2-1, with unresolved D. CDR3 length: 12 residues. From germline, CDR1 is MNHNY and CDR2 SVGAGI (reference sequence). V was trimmed by 6 bases and J by 10 bases, leaving 13 bases between them.

This rearrangement joins TRBV19 to TRBJ2-5; tentative D call: TRBD2 (6 bases). Germline lookup yields CDR1 LNHDA and CDR2 SQIVND (reference sequence). V gave up 0 bases and J gave up 3 bases, with 8 bases separating them. The CDR3 extends over 14 amino acids. The CDR3 sequence: CASSIDRGKETQYF. CDR3 sequence (DNA): TGTGCCAGTAGTATAGATCGGGGGAAAGAGACCCAGTACTTC.